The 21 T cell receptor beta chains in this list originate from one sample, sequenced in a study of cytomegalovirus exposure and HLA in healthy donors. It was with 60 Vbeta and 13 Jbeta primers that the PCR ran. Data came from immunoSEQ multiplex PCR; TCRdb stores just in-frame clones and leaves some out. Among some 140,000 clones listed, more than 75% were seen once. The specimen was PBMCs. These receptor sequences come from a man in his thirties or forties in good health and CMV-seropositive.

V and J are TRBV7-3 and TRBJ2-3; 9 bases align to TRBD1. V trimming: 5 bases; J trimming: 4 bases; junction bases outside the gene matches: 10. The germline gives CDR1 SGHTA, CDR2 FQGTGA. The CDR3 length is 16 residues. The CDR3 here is CASSASPGQGPDTQYF. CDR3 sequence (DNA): TGTGCCAGCAGCGCAAGCCCGGGACAGGGCCCAGATACGCAGTATTTT.

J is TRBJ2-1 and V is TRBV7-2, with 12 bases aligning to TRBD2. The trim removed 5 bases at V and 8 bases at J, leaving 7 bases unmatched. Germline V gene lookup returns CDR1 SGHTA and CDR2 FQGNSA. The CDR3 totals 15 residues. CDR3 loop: CASSQTSGSQYEQFF. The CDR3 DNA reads TGTGCCAGCAGCCAGACTAGCGGGAGTCAGTATGAGCAGTTCTTC.

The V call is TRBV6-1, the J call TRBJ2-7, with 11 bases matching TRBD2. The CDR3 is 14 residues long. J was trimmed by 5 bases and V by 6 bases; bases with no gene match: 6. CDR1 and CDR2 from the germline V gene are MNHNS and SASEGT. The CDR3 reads CASSLLAGEHEQYF. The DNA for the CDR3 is TGTGCCAGCAGCTTACTAGCGGGAGAGCACGAGCAGTACTTC.

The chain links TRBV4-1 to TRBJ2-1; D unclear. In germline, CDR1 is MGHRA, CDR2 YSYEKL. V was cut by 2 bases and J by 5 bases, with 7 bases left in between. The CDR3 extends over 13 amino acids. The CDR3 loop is CASSQYRNNEQFF. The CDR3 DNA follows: TGCGCCAGCAGCCAATACAGAAACAATGAGCAGTTCTTC.

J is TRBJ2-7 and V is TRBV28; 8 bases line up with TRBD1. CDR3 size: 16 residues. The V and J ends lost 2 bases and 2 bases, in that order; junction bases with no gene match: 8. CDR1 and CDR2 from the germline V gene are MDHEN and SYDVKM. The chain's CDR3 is CASSLRGDRITYEQYF. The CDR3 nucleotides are TGTGCCAGCAGTTTAAGGGGGGACAGGATCACCTACGAGCAGTACTTC.

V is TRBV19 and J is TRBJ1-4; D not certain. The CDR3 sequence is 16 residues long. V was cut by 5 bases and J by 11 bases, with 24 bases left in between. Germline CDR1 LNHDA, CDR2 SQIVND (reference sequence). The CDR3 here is CASSVFRLGSLVKLFF. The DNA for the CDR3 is TGTGCCAGTAGTGTATTCCGTCTGGGCTCGCTTGTGAAACTGTTTTTT.

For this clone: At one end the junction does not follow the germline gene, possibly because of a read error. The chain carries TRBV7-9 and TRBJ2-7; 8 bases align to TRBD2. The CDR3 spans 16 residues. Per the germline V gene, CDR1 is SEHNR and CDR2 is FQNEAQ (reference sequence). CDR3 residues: CSSSLVTTGGSYEQYF. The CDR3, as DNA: TGTTCCAGCAGCTTAGTCACCACGGGAGGGTCTTACGAGCAGTACTTC.

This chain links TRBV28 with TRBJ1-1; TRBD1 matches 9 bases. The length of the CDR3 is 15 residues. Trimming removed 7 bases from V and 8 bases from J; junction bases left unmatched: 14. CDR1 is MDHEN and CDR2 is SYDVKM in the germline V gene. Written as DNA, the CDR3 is TGTGCCAGCATTCCCACCGCAGGACAGGGGCGAGAAGCTTTCTTT. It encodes CASIPTAGQGREAFF.

CDR3 sequence: CATSRRTLTYEQYF. CDR3 DNA sequence: TGTGCCACCAGCAGACGGACATTGACCTACGAGCAGTACTTC. This chain uses TRBV15 with TRBJ2-7, with D possibly TRBD1 on 5 matching bases. There are 14 residues in the CDR3. V lost 2 bases and J lost 2, with 10 bases in between. The germline V gene encodes CDR1 LNHNV and CDR2 YYDKDF (reference sequence). The whole variable domain, filled in from reference TRBV15 and TRBJ2-7, reads DAMVIQNPRYQVTQFGKPVTLSCSQTLNHNVMYWYQQKSSQAPKLLFHYYDKDFNNEADTPDNFQSRRPNTSFCFLDIRSPGLGDTAMYLCATSRRTLTYEQYFGPGTRLTVT.

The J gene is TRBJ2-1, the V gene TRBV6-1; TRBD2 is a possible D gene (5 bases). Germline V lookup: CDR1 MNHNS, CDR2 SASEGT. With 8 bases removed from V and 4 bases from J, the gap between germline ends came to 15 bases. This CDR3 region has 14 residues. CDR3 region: CASGETEVYNEQFF. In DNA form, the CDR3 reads TGTGCCAGCGGGGAGACTGAGGTTTACAATGAGCAGTTCTTC.

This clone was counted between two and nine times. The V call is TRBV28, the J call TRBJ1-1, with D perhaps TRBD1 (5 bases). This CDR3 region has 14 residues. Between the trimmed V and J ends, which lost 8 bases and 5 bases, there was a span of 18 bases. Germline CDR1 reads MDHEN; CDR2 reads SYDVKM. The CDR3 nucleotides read TGTGCCAGCCTCAGGACGGAGGGGTTTACTGAAGCTTTCTTT. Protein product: CASLRTEGFTEAFF.

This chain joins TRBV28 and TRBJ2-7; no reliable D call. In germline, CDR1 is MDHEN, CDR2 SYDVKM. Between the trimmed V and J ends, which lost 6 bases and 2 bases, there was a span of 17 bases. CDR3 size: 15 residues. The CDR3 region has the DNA TGTGCCAGCAGAAGTTGGGCCAGGTCCACCTACGAGCAGTACTTC. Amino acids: CASRSWARSTYEQYF.

The CDR3 spells CASSLTGGAAEQYF. DNA of the CDR3: TGTGCCAGCAGTTTGACAGGGGGCGCGGCCGAGCAGTACTTC. This chain connects TRBV28 to TRBJ2-7; 10 bases are a match to TRBD1. Trimming removed 3 bases from V and 6 bases from J; junction bases left unmatched: 5. This CDR3 contains 14 residues. Germline-derived CDR1 and CDR2 are MDHEN and SYDVKM.

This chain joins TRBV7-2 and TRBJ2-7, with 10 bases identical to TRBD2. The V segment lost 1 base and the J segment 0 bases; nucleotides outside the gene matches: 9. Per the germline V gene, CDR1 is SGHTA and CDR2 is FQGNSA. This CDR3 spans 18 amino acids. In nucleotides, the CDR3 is TGTGCCAGCAGCTTAGTTTCGGCTAGCGGGAGCCTCTCCTACGAGCAGTACTTC. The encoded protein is CASSLVSASGSLSYEQYF.

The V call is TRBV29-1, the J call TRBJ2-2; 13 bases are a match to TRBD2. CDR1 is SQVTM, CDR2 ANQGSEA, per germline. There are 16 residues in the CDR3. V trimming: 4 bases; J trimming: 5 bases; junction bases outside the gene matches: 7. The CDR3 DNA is TGCAGCGTTGGAGGGACTAGCGGGATTTATACCGGGGAGCTGTTTTTT. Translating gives CSVGGTSGIYTGELFF.

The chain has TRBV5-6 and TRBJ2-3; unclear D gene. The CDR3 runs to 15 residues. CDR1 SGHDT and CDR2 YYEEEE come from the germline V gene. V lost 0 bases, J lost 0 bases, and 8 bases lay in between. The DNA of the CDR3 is TGTGCCAGCAGCTTGGTGTTCAGTAGCACAGATACGCAGTATTTT. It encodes CASSLVFSSTDTQYF.

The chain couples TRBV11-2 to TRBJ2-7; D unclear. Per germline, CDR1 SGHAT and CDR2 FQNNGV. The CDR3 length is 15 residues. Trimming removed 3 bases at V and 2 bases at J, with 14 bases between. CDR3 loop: CASSFTSTRPYEQYF. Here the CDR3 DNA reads TGTGCCAGCAGCTTTACATCCACCAGGCCCTACGAGCAGTACTTC.

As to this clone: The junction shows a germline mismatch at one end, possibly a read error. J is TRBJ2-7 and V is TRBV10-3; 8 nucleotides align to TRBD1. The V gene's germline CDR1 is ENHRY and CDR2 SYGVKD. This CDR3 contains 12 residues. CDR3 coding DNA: TGTGCCATCAGTGGGGGACAGGATTTATCGCACTTC. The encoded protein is CAISGGQDLSHF.

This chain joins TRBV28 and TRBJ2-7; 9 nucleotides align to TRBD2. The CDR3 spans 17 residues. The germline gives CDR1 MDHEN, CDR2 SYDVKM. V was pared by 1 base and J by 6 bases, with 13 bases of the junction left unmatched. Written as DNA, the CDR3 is TGTGCCAGCAGTTTATCGGCGGGAGGGTGGGGCGGCGGCGAGCAGTACTTC. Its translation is CASSLSAGGWGGGEQYF.

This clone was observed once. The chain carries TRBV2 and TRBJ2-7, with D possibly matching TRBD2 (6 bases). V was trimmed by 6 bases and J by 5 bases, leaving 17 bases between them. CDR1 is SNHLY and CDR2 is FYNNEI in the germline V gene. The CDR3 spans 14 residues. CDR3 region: CASSAGPVVDEQYF. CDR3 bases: TGTGCCAGCAGCGCGGGACCTGTAGTCGACGAGCAGTACTTC.

The CDR3 DNA reads TGTGCCAGCAGCTTGTACGTCGGCGGGACTAGCACAGATACGCAGTATTTT. It is translated as CASSLYVGGTSTDTQYF. The chain carries TRBV5-6 and TRBJ2-3, with a tentative D call TRBD2 (6 bases). The CDR3 spans 17 residues. The germline V and J ends were trimmed by 1 base and 0 bases, with 15 bases remaining between them. Germline V lookup: CDR1 SGHDT, CDR2 YYEEEE.